In its sample, the clone carrying this TCR beta chain was seen many times. MiXCR, run by TCRdb on the reads, gives a single entry per CDR3 protein. The sample includes 200,000 to 300,000 distinct CDR3 sequences, roughly 13% of them seen just once. The data were obtained in a study of T cell repertoires in cytomegalovirus infection. V dropped 6 bases and J dropped 4 bases, with 15 bases sitting between them. The V gene's germline CDR1 is MDHEN and CDR2 SYDVKM. CDR3 length: 15 residues. The V gene is TRBV28, the J gene TRBJ2-2, with D possibly called TRBD1 or TRBD2 (5 bases each). This receptor was obtained from a human donor in good health (CMV status not recorded). Some clones in this sample may be carry-over from other donors' samples. The sequenced sample was PBMCs. The CDR3 loop reads CASSQHGTGTGELFF. The CDR3 DNA follows: TGTGCCAGCAGCCAACACGGGACGGGCACCGGGGAGCTGTTTTTT.